This TCR beta chain was documented in a study of identical twins. Findings of the study overall: High-abundance cord blood beta clonotypes had fewer insertions; memory repertoires showed none. Twin-shared out-of-frame alpha sequences were enriched for low generation probability. Models underestimated how often monozygotic twins shared out-of-frame TCR alpha.

The CDR3 totals 11 residues. Germline lookup yields CDR1 DFQATT and CDR2 SNEGSKA (reference sequence). Template switching, a step in the protocol, added a universal primer site, and cDNA carried unique molecular identifiers. TCRdb passed the 5' RACE reads through MiXCR, listing each CDR3 protein once. The profile shows around 1.7 million distinct CDR3 sequences, roughly 35% of them singletons. Concerning this clonotype: The antigen is unknown.

Sequencing was performed on cord blood. The chain combines TRBV20-1 with TRBJ1-2; 7 bases line up with TRBD1. The origin of this receptor is a newborn girl in good health. CDR3 region: CSGTVAYGYTF. The CDR3 nucleotides are TGCAGCGGGACAGTCGCCTATGGCTACACCTTC.